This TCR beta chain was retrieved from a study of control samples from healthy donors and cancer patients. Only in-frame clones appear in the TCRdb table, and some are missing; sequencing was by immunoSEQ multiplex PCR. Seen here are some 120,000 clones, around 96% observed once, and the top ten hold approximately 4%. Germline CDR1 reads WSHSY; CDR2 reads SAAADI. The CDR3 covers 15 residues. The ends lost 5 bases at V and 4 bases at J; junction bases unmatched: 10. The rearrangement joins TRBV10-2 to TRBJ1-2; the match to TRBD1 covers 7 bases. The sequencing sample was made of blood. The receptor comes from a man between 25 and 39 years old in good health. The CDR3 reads CASSRYTGVAYGYTF. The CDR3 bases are TGCGCCAGCAGTAGGTACACAGGGGTCGCCTATGGCTACACCTTC.